This T cell receptor beta chain was sequenced in a study of blood T cell repertoires in COVID-19. This clone appeared a single time. Sequencing was performed with immunoSEQ multiplex PCR; in TCRdb, only in-frame clones are kept and a portion is missing. The sample includes about 32,000 clones, 93% seen only once; the top ten take over 0.7%. The V gene end was trimmed by 3 bases and the J gene end by 4 bases; junction bases not matched to a gene: 6. Germline V lookup: CDR1 SGHNT, CDR2 YYREEE (reference sequence). This CDR3 has 15 amino acids. This clonotype was sampled from a male donor with active COVID-19. Input material: peripheral blood. This sequence joins TRBV5-4 and TRBJ2-5, with 10 bases matching TRBD2. CDR3 residues: CASSYGRTSGETQYF. The CDR3 region has the DNA TGTGCCAGCAGCTATGGACGGACTAGCGGAGAGACCCAGTACTTC.